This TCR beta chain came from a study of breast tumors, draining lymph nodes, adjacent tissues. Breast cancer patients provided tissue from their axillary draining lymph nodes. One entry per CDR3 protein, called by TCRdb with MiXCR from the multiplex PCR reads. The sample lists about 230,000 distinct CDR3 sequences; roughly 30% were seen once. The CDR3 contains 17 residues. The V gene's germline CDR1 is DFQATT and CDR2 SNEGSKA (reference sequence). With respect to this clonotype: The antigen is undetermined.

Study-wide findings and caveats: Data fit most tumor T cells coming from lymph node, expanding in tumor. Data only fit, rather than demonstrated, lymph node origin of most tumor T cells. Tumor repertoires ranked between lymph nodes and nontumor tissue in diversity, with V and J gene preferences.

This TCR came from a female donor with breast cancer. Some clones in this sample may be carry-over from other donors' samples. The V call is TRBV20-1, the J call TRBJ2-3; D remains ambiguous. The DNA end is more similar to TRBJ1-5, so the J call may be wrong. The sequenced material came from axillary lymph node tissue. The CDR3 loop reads CSADSASGRAYTDTQHF. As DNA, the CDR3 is TGCAGTGCCGACTCGGCTAGCGGGAGGGCGTACACAGATACGCAGCATTTT.